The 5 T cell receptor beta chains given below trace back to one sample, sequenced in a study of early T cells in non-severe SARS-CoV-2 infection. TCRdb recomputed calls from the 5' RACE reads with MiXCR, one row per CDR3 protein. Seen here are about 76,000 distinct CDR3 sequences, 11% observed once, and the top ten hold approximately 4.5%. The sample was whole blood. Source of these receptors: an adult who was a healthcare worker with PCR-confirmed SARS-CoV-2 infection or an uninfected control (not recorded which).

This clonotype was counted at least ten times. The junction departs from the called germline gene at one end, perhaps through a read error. The CDR3 coding sequence is TGCAGTGCTGGAGACACGGGGACAGATACCTACGAGCAGTACTTC. Encoded protein: CSAGDTGTDTYEQYF. This sequence joins TRBV20-1 and TRBJ2-7; the match to TRBD1 covers 7 bases. Germline CDR1 and CDR2: DFQATT and SNEGSKA (reference sequence). CDR3 length: 15 amino acids.

As DNA, the CDR3 is TGCAGTGCTTCTCTTAGCGGGGGGCAGTCCTACGAGCAGTACTTC. It translates to CSASLSGGQSYEQYF. The rearrangement uses TRBV20-1 and TRBJ2-7; 10 bases fit TRBD2. The V and J ends lost 5 bases and 1 base, in that order; junction bases with no gene match: 8. The CDR3 spans 15 residues. The germline V gene encodes CDR1 DFQATT and CDR2 SNEGSKA (reference sequence).

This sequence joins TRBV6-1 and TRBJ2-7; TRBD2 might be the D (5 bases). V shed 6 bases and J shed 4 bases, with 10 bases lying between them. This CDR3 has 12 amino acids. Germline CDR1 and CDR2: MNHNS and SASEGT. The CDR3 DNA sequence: TGTGCCAGCAGCCAAGAGGGTTACGAGCAGTACTTC. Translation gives CASSQEGYEQYF.

CDR3 in DNA: TGCGCCAGCAGCGTGGGACAGTCCTACGAGCAGTACTTC. It is translated as CASSVGQSYEQYF. This sequence joins TRBV5-1 and TRBJ2-7; 7 nucleotides agree with TRBD1. The length of the CDR3 is 13 residues. J gave up 1 base and V 4 bases, and 2 bases lay outside the gene matches. CDR1 and CDR2 (germline): SGHRS, YFSETQ.

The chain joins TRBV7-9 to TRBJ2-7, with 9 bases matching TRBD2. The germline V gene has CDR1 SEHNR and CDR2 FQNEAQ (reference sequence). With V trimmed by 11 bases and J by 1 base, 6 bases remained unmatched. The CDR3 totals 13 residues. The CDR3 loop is CAQAGGRSYEQYF. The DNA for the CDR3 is TGTGCCCAAGCGGGGGGCCGGTCCTACGAGCAGTACTTC.